This T cell receptor beta chain stems from a study of T-cell memory formation after mild COVID-19. This clonotype has just a few counts. Its antigen remains unidentified. A single record per CDR3 protein comes from TCRdb applying MiXCR to the 5' RACE reads. Of 580,000 or so distinct CDR3 sequences in the sample, roughly 17% were seen once. Study conclusions and caveats: Later expanders leaned CD4+, whereas clones that contracted between day 15 and 85 were balanced CD4/CD8. Pre-infection memory carried some responding clones, suggesting that cross-reactive memory joined.

The V end was cut by 2 bases, the J end by 4 bases, with 11 bases between. This CDR3 has 14 residues. Sequencing input: PBMCs or a T cell subset sorted from them (not recorded which). The V and J genes are TRBV12-3 or TRBV12-4 and TRBJ1-2; tentatively, D is TRBD1 (5 bases). This receptor was taken from an adult woman who had mild COVID-19 (a few samples of this study predate the infection). Cell type and time point are not known. CDR3 sequence (DNA): TGTGCCAGCAGTTTAAGTCAGGGAGGCTATGGCTACACCTTC. It translates to CASSLSQGGYGYTF.